The next 20 T cell receptor beta chains were all read from a single sample in a study of blood T cell repertoires in COVID-19. Only in-frame clones appear in the TCRdb table, and some are missing; sequencing was by immunoSEQ multiplex PCR. The sample lists 310,000 or so clones, 89% occurring once. The sample comprised peripheral blood. All receptors come from a man between 18 and 29 years old who had recovered from COVID-19.

This clone is a singleton in its sample. The rearrangement uses TRBV6-1 and TRBJ1-5; no definite D call. This CDR3 is built from 16 residues. Between the trimmed V and J ends, which lost 2 bases and 3 bases, there was a span of 14 bases. Germline CDR1 and CDR2: MNHNS and SASEGT. The CDR3 sequence: CASSEYWEASNQPQHF. CDR3 bases: TGTGCCAGCAGTGAATACTGGGAGGCTTCCAATCAGCCCCAGCATTTT.

The chain combines TRBV3-1 (or the pseudogene TRBV3-2) with TRBJ2-5; unclear D gene. Trimming pared 0 bases from V and 4 bases from J, leaving 12 bases between. This CDR3 has 15 residues. Germline CDR1 reads LGHDT; CDR2 reads YNNKEL (reference sequence). DNA of the CDR3: TGTGCCAGCAGCCAAGATTTGAGGAAAGGAGAGACCCAGTACTTC. It is translated as CASSQDLRKGETQYF.

The chain joins TRBV5-6 to TRBJ2-7; 11 bases are a match to TRBD2. The CDR3 length is 16 residues. Germline CDR1 reads SGHDT; CDR2 reads YYEEEE. After removal of 2 bases from V and 0 bases from J, the junction contained 4 bases not matched to a gene. The CDR3 DNA follows: TGTGCCAGCAGCTTAGCCGGGACTAGCGGCTCCTACGAGCAGTACTTC. Its protein is CASSLAGTSGSYEQYF. The full variable domain, with the rest looked up from reference TRBV5-6 and TRBJ2-7, is DAGVTQSPTHLIKTRGQQVTLRCSPKSGHDTVSWYQQALGQGPQFIFQYYEEEERQRGNFPDRFSGHQFPNYSSELNVNALLLGDSALYLCASSLAGTSGSYEQYFGPGTRLTVT.

The chain carries TRBV6-1 and TRBJ2-5; D is perhaps TRBD1 (5 bases). CDR1 and CDR2 from the germline V gene are MNHNS and SASEGT. The V gene lost 0 bases and the J gene lost 4 bases, with 12 bases spanning the gap. CDR3 length: 15 amino acids. The DNA of the CDR3 is TGTGCCAGCAGTGAAGCGGCAGGGTGGGGAGAGACCCAGTACTTC. Its protein is CASSEAAGWGETQYF.

The chain employs TRBV3-1 (or the pseudogene TRBV3-2) and TRBJ2-2, with no clear D. Deletions cut 1 base from V and 8 bases from J, with 5 bases between. The germline V gene encodes CDR1 LGHDT and CDR2 YNNKEL (reference sequence). This CDR3 has 12 amino acids. CDR3 sequence: CASSQGRGELFF. In nucleotides, the CDR3 is TGTGCCAGCAGCCAAGGGAGAGGGGAGCTGTTTTTT.

This chain uses TRBV2 with TRBJ1-1; 8 bases line up with TRBD1. Trimming cost V 5 bases and J 1 base; bases outside gene matches: 6. Germline V gene lookup returns CDR1 SNHLY and CDR2 FYNNEI. This CDR3 has 15 residues. As DNA, the CDR3 is TGTGCCAGCAGTTTTTCCGGGACAGGGAACACTGAAGCTTTCTTT. The encoded protein is CASSFSGTGNTEAFF.

The rearrangement links TRBV6-1 to TRBJ1-5; D is unresolved. This CDR3 has 16 residues. Germline V gene data show CDR1 as MNHNS and CDR2 as SASEGT. Trimming took 6 bases from V and 0 from J, leaving 15 bases between them. CDR3 residues: CASREIYSNSNQPQHF. In DNA, the CDR3 is TGTGCCAGCAGGGAAATCTATTCAAATAGCAATCAGCCCCAGCATTTT.

The gene calls are TRBV5-4 and TRBJ2-3; D is possibly TRBD2 (6 bases). The germline V gene has CDR1 SGHNT and CDR2 YYREEE (reference sequence). Trimming removed 3 bases from V and 2 bases from J, with 7 bases in between. The CDR3 is 13 residues long. Here the CDR3 DNA reads TGTGCCAGCAGCTGGCGGGACACAGATACGCAGTATTTT. Its translation is CASSWRDTDTQYF.

The genes are TRBV20-1 and TRBJ1-1; D remains ambiguous. CDR3 length: 13 residues. The germline V gene encodes CDR1 DFQATT and CDR2 SNEGSKA (reference sequence). The V end was cut by 6 bases, the J end by 0 bases, with 11 bases between. CDR3: CSASNMMNTEAFF. CDR3 in DNA: TGCAGTGCCAGTAACATGATGAACACTGAAGCTTTCTTT.

The rearrangement joins TRBV12-2 to TRBJ1-6; the D call of TRBD1 is as the table states it, not checked on the DNA. TRBV12-2 counts as a pseudogene. CDR3 length: 22 amino acids. The CDR3 is CASRLGGRVRGRDGSYNSPLHF. CDR3 sequence (DNA): TGTGCAAGTCGCTTAGGCGGCCGGGTCAGGGGACGGGATGGATCCTATAATTCACCCCTCCACTTT.

This chain connects TRBV5-6 to TRBJ1-5; the D gene is possibly TRBD1 (5 bases). The CDR3 is 15 amino acids. CDR1 and CDR2 from the germline V gene are SGHDT and YYEEEE. The V and J ends lost 3 bases and 6 bases respectively, with 16 bases between them. CDR3 sequence (DNA): TGTGCCAGCAGCTCCCTCGAGCGGGGCCTTCAGCCCCAGCATTTT. This encodes CASSSLERGLQPQHF. Combining the CDR3 with reference TRBV5-6 and TRBJ1-5 gives the whole variable domain DAGVTQSPTHLIKTRGQQVTLRCSPKSGHDTVSWYQQALGQGPQFIFQYYEEEERQRGNFPDRFSGHQFPNYSSELNVNALLLGDSALYLCASSSLERGLQPQHFGDGTRLSIL.

The chain carries TRBV7-9 and TRBJ2-7; D may be TRBD2 (5 bases). Trimming left V 5 bases short and J 7 bases short, with 18 bases between. CDR3 length: 14 amino acids. CDR1 and CDR2 (germline): SEHNR, FQNEAQ (reference sequence). The CDR3 DNA reads as TGTGCCAGCAGCGGAAAAGACGGACTCTTGGAGCAGTACTTC. Amino acid sequence: CASSGKDGLLEQYF. The full variable domain, in which reference TRBV7-9 and TRBJ2-7 provide the parts outside the CDR3, is DTGVSQNPRHKITKRGQNVTFRCDPISEHNRLYWYRQTLGQGPEFLTYFQNEAQLEKSRLLSDRFSAERPKGSFSTLEIQRTEQGDSAMYLCASSGKDGLLEQYFGPGTRLTVT.

The chain employs TRBV9 and TRBJ2-7, with 8 bases aligning to TRBD1. Germline CDR1 SGDLS, CDR2 YYNGEE. V lost 4 bases and J lost 4; bases outside the gene matches: 10. The CDR3 contains 15 residues. The DNA for the CDR3 is TGTGCCAGCAGCCGACAGGGTCAGGGGGCTTACGAGCAGTACTTC. This translates into CASSRQGQGAYEQYF. The variable domain in full, with the rest retrieved from reference TRBV9 and TRBJ2-7, is DSGVTQTPKHLITATGQRVTLRCSPRSGDLSVYWYQQSLDQGLQFLIQYYNGEERAKGNILERFSAQQFPDLHSELNLSSLELGDSALYFCASSRQGQGAYEQYFGPGTRLTVT.

This chain links TRBV5-1 with TRBJ1-1, with a weak D call TRBD1 (6 bases). This CDR3 is built from 14 residues. V was cut by 4 bases and J by 4 bases, with 14 bases left in between. From germline, CDR1 is SGHRS and CDR2 YFSETQ. CDR3 nucleotide sequence: TGCGCCAGCAGCCGGACGGGGGGCGGCACTGAAGCTTTCTTT. Translated: CASSRTGGGTEAFF.

The chain has TRBV2 and TRBJ1-2; TRBD1 matches 8 bases. The CDR3 extends over 13 amino acids. Per the germline V gene, CDR1 is SNHLY and CDR2 is FYNNEI. J was trimmed by 5 bases and V by 6 bases; bases with no gene match: 5. The CDR3 is CASRGTGHYGYTF. CDR3 bases: TGTGCCAGCAGGGGGACAGGTCATTATGGCTACACCTTC. The full variable domain, with the rest looked up from reference TRBV2 and TRBJ1-2, is EPEVTQTPSHQVTQMGQEVILRCVPISNHLYFYWYRQILGQKVEFLVSFYNNEISEKSEIFDDQFSVERPDGSNFTLKIRSTKLEDSAMYFCASRGTGHYGYTFGSGTRLTVV.

The chain couples TRBV7-9 to TRBJ1-1; 8 bases line up with TRBD1. Trimming cost V 1 base and J 2 bases; bases outside gene matches: 3. CDR1 and CDR2 from the germline V gene are SEHNR and FQNEAQ (reference sequence). This CDR3 spans 15 amino acids. This CDR3 reads CASSLGTGKNTEAFF. The DNA of the CDR3 is TGTGCCAGCAGCTTAGGGACAGGGAAAAACACTGAAGCTTTCTTT.

The chain carries TRBV27 and TRBJ2-3, with 13 bases matching TRBD2. The germline V gene encodes CDR1 MNHEY and CDR2 SMNVEV (reference sequence). The junction had 10 bases not matched to a gene; V was cut back by 5 bases and J by 5 bases. The CDR3 runs to 17 residues. CDR3 sequence (DNA): TGTGCCAGCAGTACGACCCAACTAGCGGGGGGGCTAGATACGCAGTATTTT. Encoded protein: CASSTTQLAGGLDTQYF.

This clone was seen only once. The genes are TRBV10-3 and TRBJ1-1; D gene ambiguous. Deletions cut 4 bases from V and 0 bases from J, with 3 bases between. Germline V CDR1 and CDR2: ENHRY, SYGVKD. This CDR3 spans 12 amino acids. The CDR3 here is CAISAVNTEAFF. For the CDR3, the DNA is TGTGCCATCAGTGCGGTGAACACTGAAGCTTTCTTT.

This clone was found once. This CDR3 reads CASSLARGTEAFF. For the CDR3, the DNA is TGTGCCAGCAGCTTAGCCAGGGGTACTGAAGCTTTCTTT. J is TRBJ1-1 and V is TRBV7-2; tentative D call: TRBD1 (6 bases). The CDR3 sequence is 13 residues long. Trimming left V 0 bases short and J 5 bases short, with 7 bases between. Germline CDR1 is SGHTA and CDR2 is FQGNSA.

The V call is TRBV5-6, the J call TRBJ2-5; 9 bases agree with TRBD1. V was clipped by 4 bases and J by 1 base; unmatched bases: 8. This CDR3 is 16 amino acids long. Germline CDR1 SGHDT, CDR2 YYEEEE. The CDR3 region has the DNA TGTGCCAGCAGCGGGCTGGGACAGGGAAGCCAAGAGACCCAGTACTTC. Its translation is CASSGLGQGSQETQYF.